This T cell receptor beta chain was profiled in a study of Graves' ophthalmopathy and Graves' hyperthyroidism. Study-wide findings and caveats: It was with approximately 69% sensitivity and almost 75% specificity that the model predicted ophthalmopathy progression. Ophthalmopathy could be told apart from stable hyperthyroidism by a 13-signature model (under 90% sensitivity, approximately 76% specificity). In blood appeared most of the expanded thyroid clonotypes whose frequency exceeded 0.001.

This clonotype was counted at least ten times. Its antigen remains unknown. None of the included patients had other autoimmune diseases, uncontrolled infections, pregnancy or lactation, as these led to exclusion. RNA transcripts served as template for amplifying TCR beta CDR3 sequences. RT-PCR with HTBI primers came first, then second-round multiplex PCR. MiXCR was run by TCRdb on the multiplex PCR reads, yielding one entry per CDR3 protein. This sample has approximately 540,000 distinct CDR3 sequences; 39% occur once, and the top ten carry 3.5% to 5%. This TCR was sampled from an adult man with Graves' hyperthyroidism. Source material: peripheral blood or thyroid tissue (not recorded which).

The CDR3 DNA sequence: TGCAGTGCTGCAGGGGAGAATCAGCCCCAGCATTTT. This translates into CSAAGENQPQHF. This rearrangement joins TRBV20-1 to TRBJ1-5; tentative D call: TRBD1 (6 bases). The germline V gene encodes CDR1 DFQATT and CDR2 SNEGSKA (reference sequence). The CDR3 spans 12 residues. Trimming removed 5 bases at V and 4 bases at J, with 9 bases between.